Below are 28 T cell receptor beta chains sequenced from a single sample in a study of spatial heterogeneity in lung cancer. Study conclusions and caveats: How many expanded intratumoral alpha and beta TCRs were present tracked the tumor mutation count, which was a count of nonsynonymous mutations.

Each CDR3 protein is one row after TCRdb ran MiXCR on the 5' RACE reads. The sample has 17,000 or so distinct CDR3 sequences, 6% to 7% seen once. As to time point: sample taken at primary tumor resection. Their cognate antigens are unknown. The specimen comprised lung tumor tissue, sampled at surgery. These TCRs come from a male donor with early-stage non-small cell lung cancer.

There are many counts of this clonotype. The chain joins TRBV7-9 to TRBJ1-1; no clear D. Between the trimmed V and J ends, which lost 2 bases and 1 base, there was a span of 8 bases. CDR1 is SEHNR, CDR2 FQNEAQ, per germline (reference sequence). This CDR3 contains 14 residues. The CDR3 region is CASSLLQKNTEAFF. For the CDR3, the DNA is TGTGCCAGCAGCTTACTTCAGAAGAACACTGAAGCTTTCTTT.

This clonotype has at least ten counts. V is TRBV4-3 and J is TRBJ2-1; D might be TRBD2 (6 bases). This CDR3 is 15 amino acids long. Per the germline V gene, CDR1 is LGHNA and CDR2 is YSLEER. V was clipped by 1 base and J by 4 bases, with 11 bases between them. CDR3 DNA sequence: TGCGCCAGCAGCCAAGGGGGCGCGGGATACAATGAGCAGTTCTTC. Translation gives CASSQGGAGYNEQFF.

This clonotype was seen ten or more times. The chain recombines TRBV20-1 with TRBJ1-2; D possibly corresponds to TRBD1 (5 bases). V was trimmed by 3 bases and J by 2 bases, leaving 13 bases between them. Germline-derived CDR1 and CDR2 are DFQATT and SNEGSKA (reference sequence). CDR3 length: 14 amino acids. As DNA, the CDR3 is TGCAGTGCTAGTCTTCGGCAGGGAAACTATGGCTACACCTTC. Protein: CSASLRQGNYGYTF.

This clonotype was detected ten times or more. The V gene is TRBV3-1, the J gene TRBJ1-1; 11 positions agree with TRBD1. V lost 4 bases, J lost 0 bases, and 10 bases stayed unmatched. The CDR3 sequence is 18 residues long. Germline assignment: CDR1 LGHDT and CDR2 YNNKEL (reference sequence). In DNA, the CDR3 is TGTGCCAGCAGCCCGGGGGACAGGGGGACCACGTTGAACACTGAAGCTTTCTTT. Protein: CASSPGDRGTTLNTEAFF.

Ten or more counts support this clonotype. The chain joins TRBV14 to TRBJ1-1, with a possible D match to TRBD1 (5 bases). The V end lost 2 bases, the J end lost 3 bases, and 7 bases lay between the germline ends. This CDR3 comprises 13 residues. The germline V gene has CDR1 SGHDN and CDR2 FVKESK. The CDR3, as DNA: TGTGCCAGCAGCCAACAGGGTTACACTGAAGCTTTCTTT. Encoded protein: CASSQQGYTEAFF.

The chain uses TRBV4-2 and TRBJ1-1; 7 bases are shared with TRBD1. Germline V gene sequence: CDR1 LGHNA, CDR2 YNFKEQ. J gave up 0 bases and V 3 bases, and 16 bases lay outside the gene matches. The CDR3 runs to 19 residues. The CDR3 nucleotides are TGTGCCAGCAGCCACCCCTGGACCGGGACAGCTCGGATGAACACTGAAGCTTTCTTT. Amino acids: CASSHPWTGTARMNTEAFF.

By sample fraction, this clonotype is medium-sized. The DNA of the CDR3 is TGTGCCAGCAGCTTAGAATCCGGGGCCGGCTACGAGCAGTACTTC. It encodes CASSLESGAGYEQYF. J is TRBJ2-7 and V is TRBV7-8, with D perhaps being TRBD1 or TRBD2 (5 bases each). Germline-derived CDR1 and CDR2 are SGHVS and FQNEAQ. V lost 1 base, J lost 3 bases, and 13 bases lay in between. CDR3 size: 15 residues.

This clonotype was found many times. The J gene is TRBJ1-6, the V gene TRBV20-1; TRBD1 is a possible D gene (5 bases). The CDR3 consists of 14 residues. V lost 7 bases to trimming and J lost 7 bases, with 17 bases between them. Germline CDR1 DFQATT, CDR2 SNEGSKA (reference sequence). CDR3 region: CSVKGQRSNSPLHF. Here the CDR3 DNA reads TGCAGTGTAAAGGGGCAGCGCAGCAATTCACCCCTCCACTTT.

This clonotype was seen repeatedly, ten times or more. V is TRBV5-1 and J is TRBJ1-2; maybe TRBD1 (6 bases). Germline V gene lookup returns CDR1 SGHRS and CDR2 YFSETQ. Trimming removed 3 bases at V and 0 bases at J, with 6 bases between. The CDR3 runs to 13 residues. Written as DNA, the CDR3 is TGCGCCAGCAGCTGGGACACTAACTATGGCTACACCTTC. This sequence encodes CASSWDTNYGYTF.

This clonotype was recorded at least ten times. The chain is built from TRBV4-3 and TRBJ1-1; D possibly corresponds to TRBD1 (5 bases). CDR1 LGHNA and CDR2 YSLEER come from the germline V gene. Trimming stripped 6 bases from V and 2 bases from J, with 16 bases between. The CDR3 is made up of 15 amino acids. The DNA for the CDR3 is TGCGCCAGCAGTCCTGCGGCGGGGCGAAACACTGAAGCTTTCTTT. Its protein is CASSPAAGRNTEAFF.

This clonotype showed up many times. This rearrangement joins TRBV6-6 to TRBJ2-7; 9 bases map to TRBD1. The ends lost 0 bases at V and 2 bases at J; junction bases unmatched: 2. Looked up from germline, CDR1 is MNHNY and CDR2 is SVGAGI (reference sequence). The CDR3 totals 15 residues. The CDR3 reads CASSYSTGGAYEQYF. CDR3 sequence (DNA): TGTGCCAGCAGTTACTCGACAGGGGGGGCCTACGAGCAGTACTTC.

This clonotype showed up many times. V gene TRBV6-5 combines with J gene TRBJ2-7; 10 bases align to TRBD2. The V gene end was trimmed by 0 bases and the J gene end by 5 bases; junction bases not matched to a gene: 4. The germline gives CDR1 MNHEY, CDR2 SVGAGI. This CDR3 has 15 amino acids. CDR3 nucleotide sequence: TGTGCCAGCAGTTACTCGTATACTAGCGGGAACGAGCAGTACTTC. It yields the protein CASSYSYTSGNEQYF.

This clonotype was picked up many times. The chain has TRBV4-2 and TRBJ2-2; D gene ambiguous. V lost 4 bases and J lost 0, with 9 bases in between. This CDR3 has 15 residues. Germline CDR1 is LGHNA and CDR2 is YNFKEQ. The CDR3 loop reads CASSLSTANTGELFF. The CDR3 coding sequence is TGTGCCAGCAGCCTGTCGACTGCGAACACCGGGGAGCTGTTTTTT.

As regards this clonotype: A much larger clone differs by one base, so this may be a read error. The rearrangement joins TRBV27 to TRBJ1-2; TRBD1 might be the D (5 bases). Germline CDR1 is MNHEY and CDR2 is SMNVEV (reference sequence). The CDR3 sequence is 13 residues long. V lost 6 bases to trimming and J lost 3 bases, with 11 bases between them. CDR3 nucleotides: TGTGCCAGCAGATTACAGGCGGACTATGGCTACACCTTC. As protein: CASRLQADYGYTF.

This clonotype was counted ten times or more. This chain links TRBV12-3 or TRBV12-4 with TRBJ1-6; a weak D match, TRBD1 (5 bases). The CDR3 spans 14 residues. The V end lost 9 bases, the J end lost 7 bases, and 16 bases lay between the germline ends. The CDR3 nucleotides read TGTGCCAGTAAAACAGGCAGGGAAAATTCACCCCTCCACTTT. This codes for CASKTGRENSPLHF.

At least ten counts were recorded for this clonotype. The chain is built from TRBV5-1 and TRBJ2-7; D unclear. V dropped 4 bases and J dropped 3 bases, with 5 bases sitting between them. This CDR3 region has 11 residues. From germline, CDR1 is SGHRS and CDR2 YFSETQ. The CDR3: CASSNHYEQYF. The CDR3 DNA is TGCGCCAGCAGCAACCACTACGAGCAGTACTTC.

The table lists this clonotype with a few counts. V is TRBV5-1 and J is TRBJ2-1, with D unresolved. CDR1 and CDR2 (germline): SGHRS, YFSETQ. V dropped 2 bases and J dropped 10 bases, with 16 bases sitting between them. The CDR3 contains 14 residues. CDR3 residues: CASSFDGDYGEQFF. The CDR3 bases are TGCGCCAGCAGCTTCGACGGAGATTATGGAGAGCAGTTCTTC.

This clonotype is categorized as medium-sized. The rearrangement uses TRBV7-6 and TRBJ1-6, with D possibly matching TRBD1 (5 bases). Trimming took off 5 bases at V and 8 bases at J, with 16 bases between the two ends. CDR3 length: 15 residues. CDR1 and CDR2 (germline): SGHVS, FNYEAQ. CDR3 DNA: TGTGCCAGCAGCCCCCGAACAGGAGGACATTCACCCCTCCACTTT. It specifies CASSPRTGGHSPLHF.

The DNA of the CDR3 is TGTGCCAGCAGCTCCGGGACAGGGGATGAAAAACTGTTTTTT. Translation gives CASSSGTGDEKLFF. The chain is built from TRBV12-3 or TRBV12-4 and TRBJ1-4, with 10 positions matching TRBD1. The CDR3 loop spans 14 amino acids. Losses at the gene ends were 6 bases for V and 6 bases for J; bases not matched to a gene: 4.

This clonotype was seen repeatedly, ten times or more. The rearrangement joins TRBV13 to TRBJ2-3; TRBD2 matches at 10 bases. Per the germline V gene, CDR1 is PRHDT and CDR2 is FYEKMQ (reference sequence). CDR3 length equals 17 residues. J gave up 1 base and V 7 bases, and 11 bases lay outside the gene matches. The CDR3: CASTPGTSAFRTDTQYF. For the CDR3, the DNA is TGTGCCAGCACCCCCGGGACTAGCGCTTTCCGCACAGATACGCAGTATTTT. Based on the CDR3 plus reference TRBV13 and TRBJ2-3, the full variable domain is AAGVIQSPRHLIKEKRETATLKCYPIPRHDTVYWYQQGPGQDPQFLISFYEKMQSDKGSIPDRFSAQQFSDYHSELNMSSLELGDSALYFCASTPGTSAFRTDTQYFGPGTRLTVL.

There are many counts of this clonotype. The CDR3 DNA sequence: TGCAGTGCCCCGGACAGCGAAATCAAAGCTTTCTTT. Translating it yields CSAPDSEIKAFF. The J gene is TRBJ1-1, the V gene TRBV20-1, with TRBD1 as a possible D gene (6 bases). The CDR3 contains 12 residues. CDR1 DFQATT and CDR2 SNEGSKA come from the germline V gene (reference sequence). V was clipped by 6 bases and J by 9 bases, with 17 bases between them.

At least ten counts were recorded for this clonotype. CDR3 region: CAISRGDTGNTIYF. The CDR3 nucleotides are TGTGCCATCAGTAGGGGGGACACTGGAAACACCATATATTTT. The V call is TRBV10-3, the J call TRBJ1-3; D perhaps matches TRBD1 (6 bases). The CDR3 sequence is 14 residues long. The V end lost 5 bases, the J end lost 2 bases, and 10 bases lay between the germline ends. CDR1 is ENHRY and CDR2 is SYGVKD in the germline V gene.

This clonotype was counted ten times or more. The chain joins TRBV12-3 or TRBV12-4 to TRBJ1-2; TRBD1 matches 9 bases. The junction had 5 bases not matched to a gene; V was cut back by 4 bases and J by 2 bases. The CDR3 totals 15 residues. This chain's CDR3 is CASSSTGGGNYGYTF. The CDR3 DNA is TGTGCCAGCAGTTCGACAGGGGGTGGCAACTATGGCTACACCTTC.

The rearrangement joins TRBV4-2 to TRBJ2-4; tentatively, D is TRBD1 (5 bases). Germline V gene data show CDR1 as LGHNA and CDR2 as YNFKEQ. The CDR3 contains 16 residues. V was pared by 0 bases and J by 6 bases, with 15 bases between. The DNA for the CDR3 is TGTGCCAGCAGCCAAGATCGTAGGGGCCCCGTAAACATTCAGTACTTC. Translated: CASSQDRRGPVNIQYF.

In its sample, this clonotype was seen many times. This chain links TRBV20-1 with TRBJ2-7; D ambiguous. Trimming removed 6 bases at V and 0 bases at J, with 18 bases between. This CDR3 is built from 15 residues. Germline V lookup: CDR1 DFQATT, CDR2 SNEGSKA (reference sequence). CDR3 amino acids: CSAPRAAISSYEQYF. The CDR3, as DNA: TGCAGTGCCCCTAGGGCGGCAATCAGCTCCTACGAGCAGTACTTC.

This clonotype occurred many times. This chain uses TRBV6-5 with TRBJ1-6; 7 bases agree with TRBD1. This CDR3 comprises 15 residues. The germline V gene encodes CDR1 MNHEY and CDR2 SVGAGI. Trimming removed 2 bases from V and 5 bases from J; junction bases left unmatched: 3. The CDR3 region has the DNA TGTGCCAGCAGTTACACAACAGGGGATAATTCACCCCTCCACTTT. Translation: CASSYTTGDNSPLHF.

This clonotype showed up many times. The chain carries TRBV18 and TRBJ1-2, with TRBD1 matching 7 bases. The CDR3 is 15 residues long. The V gene end was trimmed by 3 bases and the J gene end by 2 bases; junction bases not matched to a gene: 6. Per germline, CDR1 KGHSH and CDR2 LQKENI. The CDR3 is CASSPSQGQNYGYTF. The CDR3 DNA follows: TGTGCCAGCTCACCCTCGCAGGGACAGAACTATGGCTACACCTTC. Full variable domain (remainder filled in from reference TRBV18 and TRBJ1-2): NAGVMQNPRHLVRRRGQEARLRCSPMKGHSHVYWYRQLPEEGLKFMVYLQKENIIDESGMPKERFSAEFPKEGPSILRIQQVVRGDSAAYFCASSPSQGQNYGYTFGSGTRLTVV.

The chain uses TRBV6-1 and TRBJ1-6; 7 bases are shared with TRBD1. V lost 3 bases to trimming and J lost 6 bases; unmatched junction nucleotides: 5. CDR1 and CDR2 from the germline V gene are MNHNS and SASEGT. There are 15 residues in the CDR3. The CDR3 coding sequence is TGTGCCAGCAGTGATCCACAGGGGACTAATTCACCCCTCCACTTT. Its protein is CASSDPQGTNSPLHF.